These 7 T cell receptor beta chains were all obtained from the same sample, sequenced in a study of T cell responses to AZD1222 COVID-19 vaccine. Profiled with immunoSEQ multiplex PCR; TCRdb holds only in-frame clones, not every one. The sample lists 120,000 or so clones; roughly 90% were seen once. The sequences come from peripheral blood, collected on day 0 of AZD1222 vaccination. These receptors were collected from an adult in good health.

The chain carries TRBV4-1 and TRBJ1-4; no clear D gene. CDR3 length: 14 residues. Germline CDR1 and CDR2: MGHRA and YSYEKL. With 6 bases removed from V and 2 bases from J, the gap between germline ends came to 10 bases. In DNA form, the CDR3 reads TGCGCCAGCAGTGCACCGGGTACTAATGAAAAACTGTTTTTT. Encoded protein: CASSAPGTNEKLFF.

The chain uses TRBV3-1 (or the pseudogene TRBV3-2) and TRBJ1-1, with unresolved D. The CDR3 totals 13 residues. Germline V gene data show CDR1 as LGHDT and CDR2 as YNNKEL (reference sequence). The V end lost 0 bases, the J end lost 6 bases, and 8 bases lay between the germline ends. Here the CDR3 DNA reads TGTGCCAGCAGCCAAGACCGGAAGGCTGAAGCTTTCTTT. Translating gives CASSQDRKAEAFF.

The chain combines TRBV4-3 with TRBJ1-1; D gene uncertain. Germline assignment: CDR1 LGHNA and CDR2 YSLEER. The CDR3 has 17 residues. The ends were cut back, 0 bases at V and 0 bases at J, with 14 bases in the middle. The CDR3 is CASSQDGVSIMNTEAFF. The CDR3 DNA is TGCGCCAGCAGCCAAGACGGGGTAAGCATTATGAACACTGAAGCTTTCTTT.

This chain links TRBV7-8 with TRBJ2-2; the D gene is possibly TRBD1 (5 bases). Germline loops: CDR1 SGHVS, CDR2 FQNEAQ. There are 16 residues in the CDR3. Trimming took off 5 bases at V and 0 bases at J, with 13 bases between the two ends. CDR3 region: CASSPLGRANTGELFF. CDR3 nucleotides: TGTGCCAGCAGCCCCCTCGGCAGGGCGAACACCGGGGAGCTGTTTTTT.

This clone appeared a few times. This chain joins TRBV19 and TRBJ1-2; D might be TRBD1 (5 bases). The CDR3 loop spans 15 amino acids. CDR1 LNHDA and CDR2 SQIVND come from the germline V gene (reference sequence). V shed 4 bases and J shed 4 bases, with 16 bases lying between them. CDR3: CASSTLQELLYGYTF. Written as DNA, the CDR3 is TGTGCCAGTAGTACCCTACAGGAGCTCCTCTATGGCTACACCTTC.

V and J are TRBV28 and TRBJ1-5; D call uncertain. Germline CDR1 is MDHEN and CDR2 is SYDVKM. V was clipped by 3 bases and J by 1 base, with 10 bases between them. The CDR3 is 15 amino acids. CDR3 protein: CASSFGSGSNQPQHF. In DNA, the CDR3 is TGTGCCAGCAGTTTCGGGAGCGGGAGCAATCAGCCCCAGCATTTT.

This chain connects TRBV2 to TRBJ1-4, with no clear D. Looked up from germline, CDR1 is SNHLY and CDR2 is FYNNEI. V lost 3 bases, J lost 5 bases, and 10 bases lay in between. This CDR3 spans 14 amino acids. The CDR3 DNA reads TGTGCCAGCAGTGACCGACTCACCAATGAAAAACTGTTTTTT. This gives the protein CASSDRLTNEKLFF.